This T cell receptor beta chain was found in a study of shared clonotypes between healthy human individuals. General observations from the study: Investigators expected sequencing depth to affect clonotype sharing among donors. Although depth was large, rarefaction showed that sequencing of the sorted subsets was incomplete.

The donors, all of them Caucasian adults, lived in Nashville, Tennessee. J gave up 9 bases and V 5 bases, and 8 bases lay outside the gene matches. CDR3 length: 14 residues. Germline V CDR1 and CDR2: SGHTA, FQGTGA. As for this clone: Its matching antigen is unknown.

Produced via immunoSEQ multiplex PCR; TCRdb's table is partial and in-frame only. The table includes more than 850,000 clones, approximately 80% detected once. V gene TRBV7-3 combines with J gene TRBJ2-1, with TRBD2 matching over 9 bases. Input material: memory CD4+ T cells from PBMCs. The sample's subset: CD45RA-negative fraction. The receptor was derived from a man between 18 and 29 years old in good health. Some clones in this sample may be carry-over from other donors' samples. CDR3 nucleotide sequence: TGTGCCAGCAGCCCTATAGCGGGAGTCACTGAGCAGTTCTTC. Protein: CASSPIAGVTEQFF.